These 13 T cell receptor beta chains originate from one sample sequenced in a study of blood T cell repertoires in COVID-19. The assay was immunoSEQ multiplex PCR, and TCRdb's table has in-frame clones only and misses some. Of 150,000 to 200,000 clones listed, 84% were seen once; the top ten hold 12% to 15%. Sequenced input: PBMCs or T cells enriched from blood (not recorded which). These receptors all stem from a man in his fifties who had recovered from COVID-19.

The rearrangement links TRBV15 to TRBJ2-7; 8 bases line up with TRBD2. Germline V gene sequence: CDR1 LNHNV, CDR2 YYDKDF (reference sequence). Losses at the gene ends were 0 bases for V and 4 bases for J; bases not matched to a gene: 5. CDR3 length: 15 residues. CDR3 sequence reads: CATSRDIAGTYEQYF. In DNA form, the CDR3 reads TGTGCCACCAGCAGAGACATAGCGGGGACTTACGAGCAGTACTTC.

This clone showed up just a few times. This chain uses TRBV6-5 with TRBJ2-7; 9 positions agree with TRBD1. The CDR3 sequence is 15 residues long. With 9 bases clipped from V and 6 bases from J, the junction kept 15 bases outside the gene matches. Per germline, CDR1 MNHEY and CDR2 SVGAGI. The CDR3 spells CASKTPGTGRAEQYF. Here the CDR3 DNA reads TGTGCCAGTAAAACCCCCGGGACAGGGAGAGCCGAGCAGTACTTC.

The chain joins TRBV5-1 to TRBJ1-4; no clear D. Germline V lookup: CDR1 SGHRS, CDR2 YFSETQ. V lost 1 base, J lost 2 bases, and 15 bases lay in between. The CDR3 covers 17 residues. CDR3 nucleotides: TGCGCCAGCAGCTTGTGGGGAGAGAGGGAGACTAATGAAAAACTGTTTTTT. As protein: CASSLWGERETNEKLFF.

The genes are TRBV2 and TRBJ2-5; 7 bases fit TRBD2. The CDR3 is 15 amino acids. V lost 7 bases, J lost 1 base, and 9 bases stayed unmatched. Germline V CDR1 and CDR2: SNHLY, FYNNEI. CDR3 residues: CASTFERGSQETQYF. As DNA, the CDR3 is TGTGCCAGCACGTTCGAGCGGGGTAGCCAAGAGACCCAGTACTTC. Complete variable domain (other parts from reference TRBV2 and TRBJ2-5): EPEVTQTPSHQVTQMGQEVILRCVPISNHLYFYWYRQILGQKVEFLVSFYNNEISEKSEIFDDQFSVERPDGSNFTLKIRSTKLEDSAMYFCASTFERGSQETQYFGPGTRLLVL.

The chain couples TRBV19 to TRBJ1-5; D ambiguous. V was pared by 5 bases and J by 4 bases, with 18 bases between. This CDR3 region has 16 residues. Germline V gives CDR1 LNHDA, CDR2 SQIVND (reference sequence). In nucleotides, the CDR3 is TGTGCCAGTAGTCTGGGCGGGGATTTCACAAATCAGCCCCAGCATTTT. Protein product: CASSLGGDFTNQPQHF. The complete variable domain, with remaining parts taken from reference TRBV19 and TRBJ1-5, reads DGGITQSPKYLFRKEGQNVTLSCEQNLNHDAMYWYRQDPGQGLRLIYYSQIVNDFQKGDIAEGYSVSREKKESFPLTVTSAQKNPTAFYLCASSLGGDFTNQPQHFGDGTRLSIL.

The chain couples TRBV3-1 (or the pseudogene TRBV3-2) to TRBJ1-1, with 7 bases lining up with TRBD1. Germline V gene data show CDR1 as LGHDT and CDR2 as YNNKEL (reference sequence). With V trimmed by 4 bases and J by 0 bases, 8 bases remained unmatched. The CDR3 contains 16 residues. In nucleotides, the CDR3 is TGTGCCAGCAGCCTAAGACAGGGAAGGATGAACACTGAAGCTTTCTTT. This codes for CASSLRQGRMNTEAFF.

This clone was seen a handful of times. The chain combines TRBV11-1 with TRBJ1-4; maybe TRBD1 (6 bases). Germline V lookup: CDR1 SGHAT, CDR2 FQDESV (reference sequence). V lost 6 bases to trimming and J lost 3 bases, with 14 bases between them. The length of the CDR3 is 15 residues. The CDR3 is CASRLRGQPNEKLFF. CDR3 nucleotides: TGTGCCAGCAGATTACGCGGACAGCCTAATGAAAAACTGTTTTTT.

This clone was seen a few times. The V and J genes are TRBV5-6 and TRBJ2-7; 8 bases map to TRBD1. Germline CDR1 and CDR2: SGHDT and YYEEEE. With V trimmed by 8 bases and J by 3 bases, 7 bases remained unmatched. The CDR3 length is 13 residues. The CDR3: CASQQGGGYEQYF. For the CDR3, the DNA is TGTGCCAGTCAACAGGGGGGAGGCTACGAGCAGTACTTC. Supplemented by reference TRBV5-6 and TRBJ2-7, the full variable domain reads DAGVTQSPTHLIKTRGQQVTLRCSPKSGHDTVSWYQQALGQGPQFIFQYYEEEERQRGNFPDRFSGHQFPNYSSELNVNALLLGDSALYLCASQQGGGYEQYFGPGTRLTVT.

This chain joins TRBV6-5 and TRBJ1-1; 10 bases align to TRBD1. The V and J ends lost 6 bases and 8 bases, in that order; junction bases with no gene match: 3. The CDR3 spans 12 residues. Germline CDR1 and CDR2: MNHEY and SVGAGI. The DNA of the CDR3 is TGTGCCAGCAGCTTGGGACAGGGGGAAGCTTTCTTT. It yields the protein CASSLGQGEAFF.

This chain connects TRBV27 to TRBJ1-2, with D possibly being TRBD1 (6 bases). Germline lookup yields CDR1 MNHEY and CDR2 SMNVEV (reference sequence). The CDR3 totals 15 residues. V was shortened by 5 bases and J by 4 bases, with 17 bases between the two germline ends. The CDR3, as DNA: TGTGCCAGCAGTCCAAGGGGGGGCGGAGGCTATGGCTACACCTTC. It codes for CASSPRGGGGYGYTF.

The chain links TRBV5-1 to TRBJ2-1, with 16 bases matching TRBD2. CDR3 length equals 18 residues. V trimming: 6 bases; J trimming: 2 bases; junction bases outside the gene matches: 8. CDR1 is SGHRS and CDR2 is YFSETQ in the germline V gene. As DNA, the CDR3 is TGCGCCAGCATACCCGGGACTAGCGGGGGGGCTGCCTACAATGAGCAGTTCTTC. It specifies CASIPGTSGGAAYNEQFF.

This clone was picked up a small number of times. The chain couples TRBV4-1 to TRBJ2-1; 9 bases are shared with TRBD2. This CDR3 comprises 18 residues. CDR1 and CDR2 (germline): MGHRA, YSYEKL. J was trimmed by 5 bases and V by 0 bases; bases with no gene match: 11. Here the CDR3 reads CASSQERLAGFSNNEQFF. The CDR3 DNA reads TGCGCCAGCAGCCAAGAAAGGCTAGCGGGGTTTTCTAACAATGAGCAGTTCTTC.

This chain connects TRBV11-2 to TRBJ2-1; D gene ambiguous. Trimming took off 6 bases at V and 4 bases at J, with 7 bases between the two ends. The CDR3 runs 12 residues. Per germline, CDR1 SGHAT and CDR2 FQNNGV. For the CDR3, the DNA is TGTGCCAGCAGTGACTGGTACAATGAGCAGTTCTTC. Protein: CASSDWYNEQFF. Full variable domain (missing parts from reference TRBV11-2 and TRBJ2-1): EAGVAQSPRYKIIEKRQSVAFWCNPISGHATLYWYQQILGQGPKLLIQFQNNGVVDDSQLPKDRFSAERLKGVDSTLKIQPAKLEDSAVYLCASSDWYNEQFFGPGTRLTVL.